This T cell receptor (beta chain) came from a study of spatial heterogeneity in lung cancer. For the study at large: Detection consistently yielded more beta chains than alpha chains.

This clonotype has at least ten counts. Time point described: sample taken at primary tumor resection. The approximately 79 donors had untreated early-stage non-small cell lung cancer. Whole RNA, which was extracted from tumor, nontumor lung tissue or frozen PBMC, was sequenced without any cell sorting. The ends were cut back, 6 bases at V and 10 bases at J, with 16 bases in the middle. The CDR3 has 14 amino acids. Every TCR cDNA molecule carried a tag that served as a unique molecular identifier. TCRdb passed the 5' RACE reads through MiXCR, listing each CDR3 protein once. The sample has about 38,000 distinct CDR3 sequences, 7.5% seen once; the top ten hold roughly 28%.

This sample comprised PBMCs, obtained at surgery. This receptor was taken from a male donor with early-stage non-small cell lung cancer. The genes are TRBV12-3 or TRBV12-4 and TRBJ1-6; D gene unclear. The CDR3 nucleotides are TGTGCCAGCAGCCTTCTTGGGGTTCGGTCACCCCTCCACTTT. Amino acid sequence: CASSLLGVRSPLHF.